This TCR beta chain originates from a study of T-cell reconstitution after alpha-beta-depleted transplantation in children. The TCRbeta library was prepared with unique molecular identifiers. TCRdb reprocessed the PCR reads with MiXCR, giving one entry per CDR3 protein. The table lists approximately 430,000 distinct CDR3 sequences, 15% to 20% of them singletons, with approximately 29% in the top ten. Overall study results and limits: The study reportedly traced alpha-beta T cells about two months after transplant to several hundred expanded graft clones. High day-60 TCRbeta diversity in some patients came from surviving recipient T cells and thymic progenitors. A year had passed since transplant, and T-cell counts and diversity by then came mostly from newly produced T cells.

A word on this clonotype: Its antigen is not known.

Material: PBMCs, mostly from graft donor cells, obtained 360 days after TCRalphabeta/CD19-depleted stem cell transplant. This receptor was taken from a boy under two years old who had a stem cell transplant for Wiskott-Aldrich syndrome, so the T cells may come from the graft donor.

The CDR3 DNA reads as TGCAGTGCTCTACGACAGGGGGCCTGGGAGCAGTACTTC. It specifies CSALRQGAWEQYF. V gene TRBV20-1 combines with J gene TRBJ2-7, with TRBD1 identical over 10 bases. The CDR3 is made up of 13 amino acids. The V segment lost 5 bases and the J segment 7 bases; nucleotides outside the gene matches: 8. The germline gives CDR1 DFQATT, CDR2 SNEGSKA (reference sequence).